What follows describes a single TCR beta chain. This clone's antigen is unknown. No much larger clone is present one base from it, and per-base qualities are unavailable. Synovial fluid effusions were drawn by aspiration from the actively inflamed joints of psoriatic arthritis patients. For each patient, synovial fluid served as the source from which three memory CD8+ T cell populations were isolated by sorting: Tc1 cells (IL-17A-IFNgamma+), Tc17 cells (IL-17A+) and the bulk memory fraction, allowing their TCR repertoires to be compared. The psoriatic arthritis patients fulfilled the Classification of Psoriatic Arthritis Study Group (CASPAR) criteria. Bulk memory CD8+ T cells were sorted as CD45RA-CD27+/- plus CD45RA+CD27- cells. A few patients with psoriatic arthritis provided sorted synovial fluid CD8+ T cell subsets that underwent TCRbeta sequencing. After isolation with Lymphoprep, synovial fluid mononuclear cells were cryopreserved in liquid nitrogen until use. Around 52% fetal calf serum and about 10% dimethyl sulfoxide were contained in the cryopreservation medium.

Relative to germline, V is missing 2 bases and J is missing 4 bases, with 9 bases of the junction outside any gene match. The cysteine opens and the phenylalanine closes a CDR3 of 15 amino acids. Of all the DNA, just the CDR3 is kept, 45 bases in frame from base 1. CDR1 and CDR2 (GTSNPN, SVGIG) derive from the germline V gene (reference sequence). This sample is part of a study of IL-17A CD8 T cells in psoriatic arthritis synovium. Regarding the study in general: The goal of the study was to characterize the phenotype, molecular profile and function of synovial IL-17A+CD8+ T cells in the pathogenesis of psoriatic arthritis.

General conclusions and limits of the study: Some individual clones occupied over 5% of the repertoire, though most synovial CD8+ subsets remained polyclonal. Cells came from synovial fluid rather than synovial tissue, since no psoriatic arthritis synovial tissue samples were available. Only a few patients were covered by TCR sequencing, and this limited sample size was acknowledged by the authors.

DNA was extracted (Qiagen), and TCRbeta V-D-J rearrangements were subjected to bias-controlled amplification followed by high-throughput sequencing (immunoSEQ; Adaptive Biotech). The authors processed their data as follows. The immunoSEQ Analyzer platform was used for sequence-level analysis of productive sequences. Clonality was calculated as 1 minus Pielou's evenness, with values ranging from 0 (highly polyclonal) to 1 (monoclonal). How much repertoires overlapped between subsets was quantified with the Morisita index, which goes from 0 (no similarity) to 1 (complete similarity). Not all clones reach the TCRdb copy of this immuneACCESS table, which keeps in-frame sequences only. Checked studies attribute under half of the gap to unresolved V genes and leave the rest unexplained. V and J calls and clone size are those listed in that table; D and trimming were worked out from the DNA. This sample holds fewer than 2,500 clones; 72% were observed only once. The ten biggest clones cover roughly a tenth of the sample.

The receptor's source is a human donor with psoriatic arthritis. The chain employs TRBV30 and TRBJ2-3; 7 bases in the middle match TRBD1. Sequenced sample: memory CD8+ T cells from synovial fluid. Per the publication, the cell subset or site label means: bulk memory CD8+ T cells (CD45RA-CD27+/- and CD45RA+CD27-). The CDR3 protein sequence reads: CAWSRGGRGPDTQYF. DNA sequence: TGTGCCTGGAGTAGAGGGGGCCGAGGTCCAGATACGCAGTATTTT.